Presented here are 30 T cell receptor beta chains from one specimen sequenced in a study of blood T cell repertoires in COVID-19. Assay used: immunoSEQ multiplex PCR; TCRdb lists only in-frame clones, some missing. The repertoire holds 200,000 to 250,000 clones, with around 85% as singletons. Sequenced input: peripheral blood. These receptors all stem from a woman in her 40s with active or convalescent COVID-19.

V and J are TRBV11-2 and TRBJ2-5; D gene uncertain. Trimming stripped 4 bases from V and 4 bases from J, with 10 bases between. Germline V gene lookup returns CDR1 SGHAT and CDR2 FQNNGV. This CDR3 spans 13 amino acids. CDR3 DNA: TGTGCCAGCAGCTACGGAGAGCGAGAGACCCAGTACTTC. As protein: CASSYGERETQYF. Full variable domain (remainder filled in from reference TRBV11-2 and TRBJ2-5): EAGVAQSPRYKIIEKRQSVAFWCNPISGHATLYWYQQILGQGPKLLIQFQNNGVVDDSQLPKDRFSAERLKGVDSTLKIQPAKLEDSAVYLCASSYGERETQYFGPGTRLLVL.

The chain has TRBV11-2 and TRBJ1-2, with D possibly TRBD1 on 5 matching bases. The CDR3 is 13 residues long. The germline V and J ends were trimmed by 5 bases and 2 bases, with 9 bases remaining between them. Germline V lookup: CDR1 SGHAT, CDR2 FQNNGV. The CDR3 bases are TGTGCCAGCAGCCCGACAGTAAACTATGGCTACACCTTC. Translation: CASSPTVNYGYTF.

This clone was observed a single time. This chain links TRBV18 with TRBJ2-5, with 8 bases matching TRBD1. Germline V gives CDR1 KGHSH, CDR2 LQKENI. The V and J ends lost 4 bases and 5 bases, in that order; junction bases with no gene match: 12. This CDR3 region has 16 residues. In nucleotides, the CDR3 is TGTGCCAGCTCACAGGGACAGGCCGGGACGGAGGAGACCCAGTACTTC. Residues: CASSQGQAGTEETQYF.

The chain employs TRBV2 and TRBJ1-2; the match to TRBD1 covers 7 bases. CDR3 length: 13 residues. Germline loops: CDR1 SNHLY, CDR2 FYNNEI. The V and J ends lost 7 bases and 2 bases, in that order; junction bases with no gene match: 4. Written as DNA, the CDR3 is TGTGCCAGCACGCCGGGACAGAACTATGGCTACACCTTC. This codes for CASTPGQNYGYTF.

CDR3 region: CASSPRHGDSYEQYV. The CDR3 coding sequence is TGTGCCAGCTCACCCCGGCACGGAGACTCCTACGAGCAGTACGTC. V gene TRBV18 combines with J gene TRBJ2-7; D remains ambiguous. Germline V gene sequence: CDR1 KGHSH, CDR2 LQKENI. Trimming stripped 3 bases from V and 0 bases from J, with 12 bases between. The CDR3 has 15 residues.

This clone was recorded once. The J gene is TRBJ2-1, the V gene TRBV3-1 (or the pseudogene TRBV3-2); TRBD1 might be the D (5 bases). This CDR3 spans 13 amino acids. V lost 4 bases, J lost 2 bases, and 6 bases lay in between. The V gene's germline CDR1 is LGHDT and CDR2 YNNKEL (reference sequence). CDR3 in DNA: TGTGCCAGCAGCCGGGGCGCCTACAATGAGCAGTTCTTC. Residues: CASSRGAYNEQFF.

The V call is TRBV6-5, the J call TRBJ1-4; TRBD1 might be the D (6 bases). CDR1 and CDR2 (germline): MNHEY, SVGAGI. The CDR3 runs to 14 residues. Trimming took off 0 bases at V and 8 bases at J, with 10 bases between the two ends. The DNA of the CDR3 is TGTGCCAGCAGTTACTCGGCTACAGGGGAAAAACTGTTTTTT. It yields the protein CASSYSATGEKLFF.

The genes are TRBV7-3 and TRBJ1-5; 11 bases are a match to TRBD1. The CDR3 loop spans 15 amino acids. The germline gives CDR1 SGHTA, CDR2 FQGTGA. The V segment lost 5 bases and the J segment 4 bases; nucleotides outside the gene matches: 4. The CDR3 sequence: CASSMGQGENQPQHF. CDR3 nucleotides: TGTGCCAGCAGCATGGGACAGGGGGAAAATCAGCCCCAGCATTTT.

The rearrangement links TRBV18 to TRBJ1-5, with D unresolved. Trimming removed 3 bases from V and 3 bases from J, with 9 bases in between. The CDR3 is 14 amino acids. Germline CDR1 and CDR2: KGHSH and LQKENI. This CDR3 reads CASSPLQDNQPQHF. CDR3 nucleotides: TGTGCCAGCTCACCTTTGCAGGACAATCAGCCCCAGCATTTT.

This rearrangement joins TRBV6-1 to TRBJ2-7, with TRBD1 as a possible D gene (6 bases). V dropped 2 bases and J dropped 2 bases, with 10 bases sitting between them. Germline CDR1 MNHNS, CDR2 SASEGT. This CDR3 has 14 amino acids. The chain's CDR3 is CASSEFRTAYEQYF. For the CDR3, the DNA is TGTGCCAGCAGTGAATTTAGGACAGCCTACGAGCAGTACTTC.

CDR3 amino acids: CASTQLGGALNQPQHF. As DNA, the CDR3 is TGTGCCAGTACCCAACTTGGCGGGGCCCTTAATCAGCCCCAGCATTTT. The rearrangement links TRBV19 to TRBJ1-5; D possibly corresponds to TRBD1 (5 bases). The CDR3 has 16 amino acids. Germline V gives CDR1 LNHDA, CDR2 SQIVND (reference sequence). With 7 bases removed from V and 4 bases from J, the gap between germline ends came to 20 bases.

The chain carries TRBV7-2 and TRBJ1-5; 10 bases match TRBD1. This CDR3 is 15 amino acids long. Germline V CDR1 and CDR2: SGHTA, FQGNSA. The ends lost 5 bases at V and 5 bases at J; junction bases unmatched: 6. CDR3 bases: TGTGCCAGCAGCGCACAGGACAGGGGGGATCAGCCCCAGCATTTT. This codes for CASSAQDRGDQPQHF.

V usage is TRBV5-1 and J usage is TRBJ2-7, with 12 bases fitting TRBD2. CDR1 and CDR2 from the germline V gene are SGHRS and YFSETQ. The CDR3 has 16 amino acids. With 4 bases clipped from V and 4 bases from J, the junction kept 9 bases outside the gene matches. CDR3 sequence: CASSLLPSGGVYEQYF. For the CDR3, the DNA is TGCGCCAGCAGCCTTCTCCCTAGCGGGGGGGTTTACGAGCAGTACTTC.

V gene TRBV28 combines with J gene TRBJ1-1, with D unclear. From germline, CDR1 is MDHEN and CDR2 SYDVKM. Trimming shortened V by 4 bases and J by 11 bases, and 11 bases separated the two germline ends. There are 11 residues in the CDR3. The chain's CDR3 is CASSSPRRAFF. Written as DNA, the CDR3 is TGTGCCAGCAGTTCACCCCGGCGGGCTTTCTTT. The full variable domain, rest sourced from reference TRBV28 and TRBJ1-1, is DVKVTQSSRYLVKRTGEKVFLECVQDMDHENMFWYRQDPGLGLRLIYFSYDVKMKEKGDIPEGYSVSREKKERFSLILESASTNQTSMYLCASSSPRRAFFGQGTRLTVV.

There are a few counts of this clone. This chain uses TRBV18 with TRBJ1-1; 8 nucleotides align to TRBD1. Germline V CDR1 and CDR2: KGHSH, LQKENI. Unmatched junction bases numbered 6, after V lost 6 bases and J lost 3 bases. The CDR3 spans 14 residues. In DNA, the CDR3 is TGTGCCAGCTCCCCGGACAGGGCTGACACTGAAGCTTTCTTT. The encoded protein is CASSPDRADTEAFF.

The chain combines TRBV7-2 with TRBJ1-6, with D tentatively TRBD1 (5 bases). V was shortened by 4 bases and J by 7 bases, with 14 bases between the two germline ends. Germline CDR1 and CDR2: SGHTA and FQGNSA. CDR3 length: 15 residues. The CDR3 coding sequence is TGTGCCAGCAGCTCACCCGGGGGGAGGAATTCACCCCTCCACTTT. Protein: CASSSPGGRNSPLHF.

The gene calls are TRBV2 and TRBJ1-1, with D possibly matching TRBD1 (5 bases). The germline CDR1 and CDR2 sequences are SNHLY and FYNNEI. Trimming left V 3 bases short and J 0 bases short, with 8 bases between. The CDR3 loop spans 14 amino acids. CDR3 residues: CASSEQGMNTEAFF. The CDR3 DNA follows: TGTGCCAGCAGTGAGCAGGGTATGAACACTGAAGCTTTCTTT. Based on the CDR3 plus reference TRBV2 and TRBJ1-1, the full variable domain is EPEVTQTPSHQVTQMGQEVILRCVPISNHLYFYWYRQILGQKVEFLVSFYNNEISEKSEIFDDQFSVERPDGSNFTLKIRSTKLEDSAMYFCASSEQGMNTEAFFGQGTRLTVV.

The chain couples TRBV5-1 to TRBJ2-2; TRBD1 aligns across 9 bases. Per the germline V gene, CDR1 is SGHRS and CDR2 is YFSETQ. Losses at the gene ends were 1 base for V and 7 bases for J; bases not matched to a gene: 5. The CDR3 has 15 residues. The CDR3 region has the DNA TGCGCCAGCAGCTTGCGGACAGGGGCCGTCGGGGAGCTGTTTTTT. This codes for CASSLRTGAVGELFF. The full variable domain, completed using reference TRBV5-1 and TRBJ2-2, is KAGVTQTPRYLIKTRGQQVTLSCSPISGHRSVSWYQQTPGQGLQFLFEYFSETQRNKGNFPGRFSGRQFSNSRSEMNVSTLELGDSALYLCASSLRTGAVGELFFGEGSRLTVL.

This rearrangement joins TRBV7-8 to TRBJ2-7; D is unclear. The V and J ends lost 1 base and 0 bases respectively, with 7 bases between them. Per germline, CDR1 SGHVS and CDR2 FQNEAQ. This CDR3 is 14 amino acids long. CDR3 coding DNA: TGTGCCAGCAGCTTAGGGGCTGGCTCCTACGAGCAGTACGTC. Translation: CASSLGAGSYEQYV.

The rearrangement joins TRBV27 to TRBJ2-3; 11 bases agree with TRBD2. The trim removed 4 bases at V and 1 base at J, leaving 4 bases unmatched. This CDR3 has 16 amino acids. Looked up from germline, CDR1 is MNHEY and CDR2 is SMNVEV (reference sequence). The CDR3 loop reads CASSSPTSGGTDTQYF. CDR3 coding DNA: TGTGCCAGCAGTTCCCCGACTAGCGGGGGCACAGATACGCAGTATTTT.

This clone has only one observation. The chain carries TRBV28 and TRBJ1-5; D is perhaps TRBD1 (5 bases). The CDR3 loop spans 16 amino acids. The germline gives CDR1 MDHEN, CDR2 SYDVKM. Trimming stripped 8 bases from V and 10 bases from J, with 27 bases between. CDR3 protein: CASQLGGLLFPQPQHF. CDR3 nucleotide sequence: TGTGCCAGCCAATTGGGGGGACTCTTATTTCCACAACCCCAGCATTTT.

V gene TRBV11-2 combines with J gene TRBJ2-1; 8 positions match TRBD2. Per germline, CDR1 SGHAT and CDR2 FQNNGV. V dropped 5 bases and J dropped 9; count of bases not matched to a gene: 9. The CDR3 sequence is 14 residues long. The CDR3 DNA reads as TGTGCCAGCAGCCCCCCGGGGGGGCGGGGTGAGCAGTTCTTC. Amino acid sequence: CASSPPGGRGEQFF.

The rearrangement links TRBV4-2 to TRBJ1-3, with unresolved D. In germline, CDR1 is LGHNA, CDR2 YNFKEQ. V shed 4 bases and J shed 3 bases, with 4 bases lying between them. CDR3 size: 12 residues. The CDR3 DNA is TGTGCCAGCAGCCCAGGTGGAAACACCATATATTTT. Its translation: CASSPGGNTIYF.

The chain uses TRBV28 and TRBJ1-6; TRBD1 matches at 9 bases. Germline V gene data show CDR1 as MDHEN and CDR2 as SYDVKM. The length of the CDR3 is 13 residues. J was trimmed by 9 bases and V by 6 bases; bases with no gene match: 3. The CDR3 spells CASRGQGPSPLHF. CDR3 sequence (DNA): TGTGCCAGCAGGGGACAGGGCCCTTCACCCCTCCACTTT.

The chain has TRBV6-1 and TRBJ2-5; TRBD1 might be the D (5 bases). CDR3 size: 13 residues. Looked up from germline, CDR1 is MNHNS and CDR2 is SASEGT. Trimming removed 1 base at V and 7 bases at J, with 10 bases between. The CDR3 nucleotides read TGTGCCAGCAGTGAAGGTTTAGGGGTGACCCAGTACTTC. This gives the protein CASSEGLGVTQYF.

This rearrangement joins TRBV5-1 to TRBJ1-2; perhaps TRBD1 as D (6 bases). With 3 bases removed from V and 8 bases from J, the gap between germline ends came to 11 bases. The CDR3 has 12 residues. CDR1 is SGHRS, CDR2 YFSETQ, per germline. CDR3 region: CASSWGPLGYTF. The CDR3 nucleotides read TGCGCCAGCAGCTGGGGGCCTCTGGGCTACACCTTC. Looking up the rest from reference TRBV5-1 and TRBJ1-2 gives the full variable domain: KAGVTQTPRYLIKTRGQQVTLSCSPISGHRSVSWYQQTPGQGLQFLFEYFSETQRNKGNFPGRFSGRQFSNSRSEMNVSTLELGDSALYLCASSWGPLGYTFGSGTRLTVV.

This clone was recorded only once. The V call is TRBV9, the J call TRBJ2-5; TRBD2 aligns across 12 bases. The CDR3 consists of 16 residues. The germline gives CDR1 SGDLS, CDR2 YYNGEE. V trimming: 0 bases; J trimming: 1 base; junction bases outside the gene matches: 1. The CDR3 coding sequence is TGTGCCAGCAGCGTAGGACTAGCGGGGGTCCAAGAGACCCAGTACTTC. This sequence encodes CASSVGLAGVQETQYF.

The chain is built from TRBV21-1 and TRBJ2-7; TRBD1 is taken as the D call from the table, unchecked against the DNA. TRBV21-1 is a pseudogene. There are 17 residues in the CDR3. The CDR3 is CASSKAVGQGPYYEQYF. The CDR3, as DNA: TGTGCCAGCAGCAAAGCTGTGGGACAGGGACCCTATTACGAGCAGTACTTC.

The CDR3 region has the DNA TGTGCCACCATGGGACAGGCCGTTTACAATGAGCAGTTCTTC. This encodes CATMGQAVYNEQFF. The rearrangement links TRBV19 to TRBJ2-1, with 8 bases aligning to TRBD1. The CDR3 is made up of 14 amino acids. CDR1 LNHDA and CDR2 SQIVND come from the germline V gene (reference sequence). V gave up 10 bases and J gave up 4 bases; unmatched junction bases: 9. Full variable domain (rest looked up from reference TRBV19 and TRBJ2-1): DGGITQSPKYLFRKEGQNVTLSCEQNLNHDAMYWYRQDPGQGLRLIYYSQIVNDFQKGDIAEGYSVSREKKESFPLTVTSAQKNPTAFYLCATMGQAVYNEQFFGPGTRLTVL.

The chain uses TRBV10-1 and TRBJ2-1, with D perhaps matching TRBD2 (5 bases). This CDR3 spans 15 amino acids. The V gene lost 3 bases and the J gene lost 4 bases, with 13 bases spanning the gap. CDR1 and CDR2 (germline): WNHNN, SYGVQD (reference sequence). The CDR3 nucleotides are TGCGCCAGCAGTGAAGAGGGCCTGGGGTACAATGAGCAGTTCTTC. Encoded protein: CASSEEGLGYNEQFF.